The next 22 T cell receptor beta chains were all read from a single sample in a study of blood T cell repertoires in COVID-19. The assay was immunoSEQ multiplex PCR, and TCRdb's table has in-frame clones only and misses some. The sample lists a few hundred thousand clones; 80% to 95% were seen once. Sequenced input: PBMCs or T cells enriched from blood (not recorded which). These receptors were taken from a woman aged 35 to 49 who had been exposed to COVID-19.

V and J are TRBV9 and TRBJ1-2; possibly TRBD1 for D (6 bases). The ends were cut back, 4 bases at V and 6 bases at J, with 16 bases in the middle. The CDR3 length is 14 residues. Germline CDR1 and CDR2: SGDLS and YYNGEE. The CDR3, as DNA: TGTGCCAGCAGCCTGATCGGGACAAGTCATGGCTACACCTTC. It translates to CASSLIGTSHGYTF.

This clone came up once. V gene TRBV7-2 combines with J gene TRBJ2-7, with D possibly being TRBD1 (8 bases). This CDR3 has 16 residues. The germline V gene encodes CDR1 SGHTA and CDR2 FQGNSA. V was cut by 4 bases and J by 5 bases, with 21 bases left in between. Here the CDR3 reads CASSSQGGRIRNEQYF. The CDR3 coding sequence is TGTGCCAGCAGCTCACAGGGGGGGAGGATTCGGAACGAGCAGTACTTC.

The chain recombines TRBV7-8 with TRBJ2-7; D uncertain. V lost 0 bases, J lost 7 bases, and 10 bases lay in between. CDR1 and CDR2 from the germline V gene are SGHVS and FQNEAQ. The CDR3 has 13 amino acids. This chain's CDR3 is CASSLAPGAEQYF. In DNA form, the CDR3 reads TGTGCCAGCAGCTTAGCACCCGGAGCTGAGCAGTACTTC.

The J gene is TRBJ1-5, the V gene TRBV10-3; D might be TRBD1 (5 bases). The V end lost 2 bases, the J end lost 1 base, and 9 bases lay between the germline ends. Germline-derived CDR1 and CDR2 are ENHRY and SYGVKD. The CDR3 length is 15 residues. CDR3 residues: CAISERDSSNQPQHF. CDR3 bases: TGTGCCATCAGTGAGAGGGACTCCAGCAATCAGCCCCAGCATTTT.

The V call is TRBV5-1, the J call TRBJ2-7; 12 bases line up with TRBD2. V lost 2 bases, J lost 1 base, and 7 bases stayed unmatched. CDR1 and CDR2 from the germline V gene are SGHRS and YFSETQ. The length of the CDR3 is 17 residues. The CDR3 coding sequence is TGCGCCAGCAGCTTCCTAGCGGGGGGGTCCGTTTCCTACGAGCAGTACTTC. It specifies CASSFLAGGSVSYEQYF. Filled out from reference TRBV5-1 and TRBJ2-7, the complete variable domain reads KAGVTQTPRYLIKTRGQQVTLSCSPISGHRSVSWYQQTPGQGLQFLFEYFSETQRNKGNFPGRFSGRQFSNSRSEMNVSTLELGDSALYLCASSFLAGGSVSYEQYFGPGTRLTVT.

The V call is TRBV9, the J call TRBJ2-2; D gene ambiguous. CDR1 is SGDLS and CDR2 is YYNGEE in the germline V gene. Trimming removed 0 bases from V and 6 bases from J, with 6 bases in between. This CDR3 comprises 13 residues. The CDR3 DNA is TGTGCCAGCAGCGTAGATCTCTCCGGGGAGCTGTTTTTT. Its translation is CASSVDLSGELFF.

The J gene is TRBJ2-1, the V gene TRBV5-1, with 7 bases lining up with TRBD2. The CDR3 has 15 residues. V gave up 4 bases and J gave up 4 bases; unmatched junction bases: 8. Germline V lookup: CDR1 SGHRS, CDR2 YFSETQ. In DNA form, the CDR3 reads TGCGCCAGCAGCCCTGCGAGCGGGATTTACAATGAGCAGTTCTTC. This encodes CASSPASGIYNEQFF.

The chain recombines TRBV21-1 with TRBJ1-2; the table's D call, TRBD1, was not checked against the DNA. TRBV21-1 is a pseudogene locus. The CDR3 has 15 residues. The CDR3 reads CASRQELTANYGYTF. The DNA of the CDR3 is TGTGCCAGCCGACAGGAGCTAACAGCTAACTATGGCTACACCTTC.

The V call is TRBV19, the J call TRBJ1-5; possible D gene TRBD1, 6 bases. Germline values: CDR1 LNHDA, CDR2 SQIVND (reference sequence). CDR3 length: 15 residues. V was cut by 0 bases and J by 7 bases, with 13 bases left in between. The CDR3 DNA follows: TGTGCCAGTAGTATAGAGCCAGTCCAGGGGCAGCCCCAGCATTTT. It codes for CASSIEPVQGQPQHF.

The genes are TRBV18 and TRBJ2-4; TRBD1 matches 9 bases. V shed 4 bases, J shed 4 bases, and the junction held 5 bases outside the gene matches. Germline lookup yields CDR1 KGHSH and CDR2 LQKENI. The CDR3 is made up of 15 amino acids. The CDR3 region is CASSLPGTGKNIQYF. CDR3 sequence (DNA): TGTGCCAGCTCACTTCCCGGGACAGGGAAAAACATTCAGTACTTC.

The gene calls are TRBV29-1 and TRBJ1-2; a weak D match, TRBD1 (6 bases). Germline V gene data show CDR1 as SQVTM and CDR2 as ANQGSEA. The CDR3 is 12 amino acids. The V and J ends lost 4 bases and 8 bases respectively, with 14 bases between them. CDR3 sequence reads: CSVAEDSRGYTF. CDR3 nucleotide sequence: TGCAGCGTTGCCGAGGACAGCCGCGGCTACACCTTC. The variable domain in full, with the rest retrieved from reference TRBV29-1 and TRBJ1-2, is SAVISQKPSRDICQRGTSLTIQCQVDSQVTMMFWYRQQPGQSLTLIATANQGSEATYESGFVIDKFPISRPNLTFSTLTVSNMSPEDSSIYLCSVAEDSRGYTFGSGTRLTVV.

The V gene is TRBV5-5, the J gene TRBJ2-7, with D tentatively TRBD1 (6 bases). CDR3 size: 14 residues. The germline V gene has CDR1 SGHKS and CDR2 YYEKEE (reference sequence). Trimming shortened V by 4 bases and J by 3 bases, and 14 bases separated the two germline ends. In DNA, the CDR3 is TGTGCCAGCAGCCCCGGGACAAACAACTACGAGCAGTACTTC. It encodes CASSPGTNNYEQYF.

The rearrangement links TRBV5-1 to TRBJ2-7; tentative D call: TRBD1 (5 bases). The V and J ends lost 2 bases and 2 bases respectively, with 11 bases between them. The germline gives CDR1 SGHRS, CDR2 YFSETQ. This CDR3 has 14 amino acids. The CDR3 region is CASSFKGATYEQYF. CDR3 coding DNA: TGCGCCAGCAGCTTTAAAGGGGCCACCTACGAGCAGTACTTC.

The count of this clone is one. V gene TRBV10-3 combines with J gene TRBJ1-1; D is unclear. The CDR3 is 14 amino acids. V was cut by 0 bases and J by 3 bases, with 8 bases left in between. In germline, CDR1 is ENHRY, CDR2 SYGVKD. CDR3 sequence: CAISESEGDTEAFF. DNA of the CDR3: TGTGCCATCAGTGAGTCGGAAGGAGACACTGAAGCTTTCTTT.

This chain connects TRBV4-2 to TRBJ2-2, with a tentative D call TRBD1 (5 bases). The V and J ends lost 0 bases and 5 bases respectively, with 10 bases between them. Germline-derived CDR1 and CDR2 are LGHNA and YNFKEQ. CDR3 length: 15 residues. In nucleotides, the CDR3 is TGTGCCAGCAGCCAAGATCCGACAGCTACCGGGGAGCTGTTTTTT. Residues: CASSQDPTATGELFF.

The gene calls are TRBV15 and TRBJ1-1; 9 positions agree with TRBD1. Germline V gives CDR1 LNHNV, CDR2 YYDKDF (reference sequence). V lost 1 base to trimming and J lost 6 bases; unmatched junction nucleotides: 3. The CDR3 runs to 14 residues. CDR3 region: CATSRADRGSEAFF. The CDR3 DNA sequence: TGTGCCACCAGCAGAGCGGACAGGGGTTCTGAAGCTTTCTTT.

V usage is TRBV27 and J usage is TRBJ2-7; D might be TRBD1 (6 bases). CDR1 MNHEY and CDR2 SMNVEV come from the germline V gene (reference sequence). The CDR3 is 19 amino acids. V dropped 4 bases and J dropped 0 bases, with 25 bases sitting between them. The CDR3 region has the DNA TGTGCCAGCAGTTCCCGGACAGTCGGGCAGGGTCGAACCTCCTACGAGCAGTACTTC. Amino acids: CASSSRTVGQGRTSYEQYF.

The chain has TRBV7-9 and TRBJ1-5, with 7 bases matching TRBD1. The CDR3 consists of 13 residues. The V and J ends lost 2 bases and 14 bases, in that order; junction bases with no gene match: 9. Germline V gene data show CDR1 as SEHNR and CDR2 as FQNEAQ (reference sequence). The CDR3 here is CASSLSSGQVEHF. The CDR3 nucleotides are TGTGCCAGCAGCTTAAGCTCTGGACAGGTTGAGCATTTT.

V and J are TRBV10-1 and TRBJ1-1; TRBD1 aligns across 8 bases. This CDR3 region has 15 residues. The germline gives CDR1 WNHNN, CDR2 SYGVQD (reference sequence). Trimming at V came to 3 bases and at J to 1 base, leaving 4 bases not matched to a gene. CDR3: CASSDQGTGNTEAFF. CDR3 bases: TGCGCCAGCAGTGATCAAGGGACAGGGAACACTGAAGCTTTCTTT.

This chain joins TRBV5-4 and TRBJ2-5; D gene ambiguous. The CDR3 has 13 amino acids. Between the trimmed V and J ends, which lost 1 base and 3 bases, there was a span of 7 bases. Per the germline V gene, CDR1 is SGHNT and CDR2 is YYREEE (reference sequence). CDR3 nucleotide sequence: TGTGCCAGCAGCTTGCAGTCAAAAGAGACCCAGTACTTC. Amino acids: CASSLQSKETQYF. Full variable domain (missing parts from reference TRBV5-4 and TRBJ2-5): ETGVTQSPTHLIKTRGQQVTLRCSSQSGHNTVSWYQQALGQGPQFIFQYYREEENGRGNFPPRFSGLQFPNYSSELNVNALELDDSALYLCASSLQSKETQYFGPGTRLLVL.

The chain employs TRBV18 and TRBJ2-7, with 10 bases aligning to TRBD1. The CDR3 is made up of 17 amino acids. Per germline, CDR1 KGHSH and CDR2 LQKENI. The V gene end was trimmed by 3 bases and the J gene end by 2 bases; junction bases not matched to a gene: 10. The CDR3 sequence: CASSPTLGGTGAYEQYF. The DNA for the CDR3 is TGTGCCAGCTCACCTACCTTGGGGGGGACAGGGGCCTACGAGCAGTACTTC.

The genes are TRBV18 and TRBJ2-7; TRBD1 might be the D (6 bases). Germline CDR1 is KGHSH and CDR2 is LQKENI. The CDR3 is 14 residues long. The V end was cut by 0 bases, the J end by 5 bases, with 11 bases between. As DNA, the CDR3 is TGTGCCAGCTCACCACCGTCAGGGGACGACGAGCAGTACTTC. Its protein product is CASSPPSGDDEQYF.